Given below is one T cell receptor beta chain in context. The specificity of this receptor is unknown. Per-base quality was not reported, and no clone a single base away is much larger than it. Libraries were prepared through the immunoSEQ multiplex PCR assay. Here the immuneACCESS table is served through TCRdb, limited to in-frame sequences with V and J called. Missing clones are a known gap in these copies; in checked studies unresolved V genes cover under half, and the rest lacks a known reason. Recorded for this sample are over 65,000 clones; more than 90% of them occurred a single time. The ten largest clones take up around 0.035% of the sample. This sample is drawn from a study of shared T cell receptors in the human thymus (dated by TCRdb to about 2021). With regard to the full study: The study examined how self-reactive, shared T-cell receptor alpha chains are generated in the human thymus.

The germline V gene (reference sequence) gives CDR1 as SEHNR and CDR2 as FQNEAQ. Trimming takes 4 bases off V and 0 bases off J; junction bases not matched to a gene: 1. The CDR3 holds 14 amino acids from the cysteine to the phenylalanine. Kept here is only the CDR3 DNA, which spans 42 bases and is read in frame from base 1. The sample comprised thymocytes. The sequence joins TRBV7-9 to TRBJ2-7, and 9 junction bases match TRBD1. The receptor was isolated from a human donor. The DNA sequence follows: TGTGCCAGCAGCTGGGACAGGGCCTCCTACGAGCAGTACTTC. The translation is CASSWDRASYEQYF.